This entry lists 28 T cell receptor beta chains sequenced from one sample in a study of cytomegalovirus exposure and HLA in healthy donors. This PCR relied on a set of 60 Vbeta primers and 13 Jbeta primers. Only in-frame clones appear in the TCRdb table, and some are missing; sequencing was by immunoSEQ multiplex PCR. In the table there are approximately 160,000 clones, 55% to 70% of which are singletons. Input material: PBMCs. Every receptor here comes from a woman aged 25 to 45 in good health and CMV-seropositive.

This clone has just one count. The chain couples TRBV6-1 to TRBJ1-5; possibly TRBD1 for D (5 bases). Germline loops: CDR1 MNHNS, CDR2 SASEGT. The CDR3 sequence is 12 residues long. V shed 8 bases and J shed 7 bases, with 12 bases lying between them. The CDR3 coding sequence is TGTGCCAGCCGTGGTGGGGGGCAGCCCCAGCATTTT. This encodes CASRGGGQPQHF.

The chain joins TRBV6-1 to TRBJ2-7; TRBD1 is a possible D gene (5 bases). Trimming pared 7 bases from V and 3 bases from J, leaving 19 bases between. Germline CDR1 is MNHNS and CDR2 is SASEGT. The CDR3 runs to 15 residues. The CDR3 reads CASTPPIGQGYEQYF. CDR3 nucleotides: TGTGCCAGCACACCACCGATCGGCCAGGGCTACGAGCAGTACTTC.

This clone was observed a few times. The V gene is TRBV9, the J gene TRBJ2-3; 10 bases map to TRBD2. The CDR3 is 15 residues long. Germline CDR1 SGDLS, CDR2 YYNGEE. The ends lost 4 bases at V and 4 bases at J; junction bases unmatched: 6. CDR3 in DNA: TGTGCCAGCAGCCAGAGCGGGGGGGTTGCAGATACGCAGTATTTT. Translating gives CASSQSGGVADTQYF.

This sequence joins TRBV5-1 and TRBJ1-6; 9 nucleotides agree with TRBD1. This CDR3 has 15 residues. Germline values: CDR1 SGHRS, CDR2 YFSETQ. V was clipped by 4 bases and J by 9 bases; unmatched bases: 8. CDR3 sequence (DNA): TGCGCCAGCAGCGCGGGGGACAGGGCATTTTCACCCCTCCACTTT. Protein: CASSAGDRAFSPLHF.

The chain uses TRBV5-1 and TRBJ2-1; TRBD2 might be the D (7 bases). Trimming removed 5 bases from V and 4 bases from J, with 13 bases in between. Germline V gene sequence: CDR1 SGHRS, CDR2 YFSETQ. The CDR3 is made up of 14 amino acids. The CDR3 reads CASSKGEGYNEQFF. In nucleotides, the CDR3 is TGCGCCAGCAGTAAGGGGGAGGGATACAATGAGCAGTTCTTC.

CDR3 nucleotides: TGTGCCAGCAGCCAAGCACCTGGGGGCGACTCCCTAGATACGCAGTATTTT. Protein product: CASSQAPGGDSLDTQYF. The chain combines TRBV14 with TRBJ2-3, with a possible D match to TRBD1 (6 bases). Germline V gene lookup returns CDR1 SGHDN and CDR2 FVKESK. The CDR3 runs to 17 residues. V was trimmed by 1 base and J by 5 bases, leaving 19 bases between them. The full variable domain, rest sourced from reference TRBV14 and TRBJ2-3, is EAGVTQFPSHSVIEKGQTVTLRCDPISGHDNLYWYRRVMGKEIKFLLHFVKESKQDESGMPNNRFLAERTGGTYSTLKVQPAELEDSGVYFCASSQAPGGDSLDTQYFGPGTRLTVL.

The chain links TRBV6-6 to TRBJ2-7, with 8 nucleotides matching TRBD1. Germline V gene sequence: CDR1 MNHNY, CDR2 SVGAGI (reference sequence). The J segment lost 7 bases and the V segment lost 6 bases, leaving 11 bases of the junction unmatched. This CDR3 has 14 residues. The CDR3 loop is CASRTGTGPGEQYF. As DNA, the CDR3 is TGTGCCAGCAGGACCGGGACAGGCCCTGGAGAGCAGTACTTC.

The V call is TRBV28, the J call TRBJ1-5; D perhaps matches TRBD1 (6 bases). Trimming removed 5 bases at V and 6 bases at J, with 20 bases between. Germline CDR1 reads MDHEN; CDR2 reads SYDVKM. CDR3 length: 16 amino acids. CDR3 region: CASSASGARRGQPQHF. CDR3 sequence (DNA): TGTGCCAGCAGTGCGTCAGGGGCCCGTAGAGGTCAGCCCCAGCATTTT.

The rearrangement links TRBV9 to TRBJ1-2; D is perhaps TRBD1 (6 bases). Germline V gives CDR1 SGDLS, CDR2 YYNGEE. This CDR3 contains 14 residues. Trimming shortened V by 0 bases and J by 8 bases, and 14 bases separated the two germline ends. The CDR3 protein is CASSVGEQGEGYTF. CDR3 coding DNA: TGTGCCAGCAGCGTAGGAGAACAGGGTGAGGGCTACACCTTC.

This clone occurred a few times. The CDR3 region has the DNA TGTGCCAGCAGCTCGCGGACAGTGAATAATGAGCAGTTCTTC. Translated: CASSSRTVNNEQFF. The chain couples TRBV13 to TRBJ2-1, with D possibly being TRBD1 (6 bases). The CDR3 totals 14 residues. V was cut by 4 bases and J by 7 bases, with 14 bases left in between. Germline values: CDR1 PRHDT, CDR2 FYEKMQ (reference sequence).

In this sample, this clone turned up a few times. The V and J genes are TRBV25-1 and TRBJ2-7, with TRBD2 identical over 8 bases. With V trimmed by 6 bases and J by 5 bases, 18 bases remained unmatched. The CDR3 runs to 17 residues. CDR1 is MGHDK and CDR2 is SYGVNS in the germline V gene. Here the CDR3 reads CASSPRVLSGSPNEQYF. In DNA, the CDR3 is TGTGCCAGCAGCCCCCGGGTACTCAGCGGGAGTCCGAACGAGCAGTACTTC.

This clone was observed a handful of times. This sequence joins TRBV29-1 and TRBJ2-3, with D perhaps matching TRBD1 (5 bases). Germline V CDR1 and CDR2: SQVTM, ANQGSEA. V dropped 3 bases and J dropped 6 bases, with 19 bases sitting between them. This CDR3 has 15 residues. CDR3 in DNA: TGCAGCGTTGATATGGGGCTAGAGGCCCTCGATACGCAGTATTTT. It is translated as CSVDMGLEALDTQYF.

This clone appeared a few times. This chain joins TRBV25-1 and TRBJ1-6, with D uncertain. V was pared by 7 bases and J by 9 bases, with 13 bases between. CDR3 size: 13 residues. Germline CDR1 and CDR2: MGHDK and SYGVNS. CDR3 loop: CASKRKEGSPLHF. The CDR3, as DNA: TGTGCCAGCAAGAGGAAGGAGGGTTCACCCCTCCACTTT.

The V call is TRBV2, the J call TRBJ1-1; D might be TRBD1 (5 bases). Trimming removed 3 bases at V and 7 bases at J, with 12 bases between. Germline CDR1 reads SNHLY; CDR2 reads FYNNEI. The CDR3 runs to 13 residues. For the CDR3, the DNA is TGTGCCAGCAGTGACGACAGAGGCTATGAAGCTTTCTTT. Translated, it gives CASSDDRGYEAFF.

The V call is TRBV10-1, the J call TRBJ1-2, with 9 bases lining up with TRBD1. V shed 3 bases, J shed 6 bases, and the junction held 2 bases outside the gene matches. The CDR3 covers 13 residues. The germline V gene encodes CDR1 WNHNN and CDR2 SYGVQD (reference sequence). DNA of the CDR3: TGCGCCAGCAGTGATGGGACAGGGAATGGCTACACCTTC. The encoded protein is CASSDGTGNGYTF.

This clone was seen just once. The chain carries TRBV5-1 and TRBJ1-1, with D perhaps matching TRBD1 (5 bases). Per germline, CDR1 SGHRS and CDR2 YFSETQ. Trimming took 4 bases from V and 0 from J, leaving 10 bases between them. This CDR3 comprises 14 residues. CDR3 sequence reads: CASSRWGLNTEAFF. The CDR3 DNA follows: TGCGCCAGCAGCCGTTGGGGCCTGAACACTGAAGCTTTCTTT.

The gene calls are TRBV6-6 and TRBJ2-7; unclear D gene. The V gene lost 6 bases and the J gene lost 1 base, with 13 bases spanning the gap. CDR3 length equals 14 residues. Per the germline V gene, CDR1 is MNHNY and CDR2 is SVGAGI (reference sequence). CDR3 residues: CASSFPQRSYEQYF. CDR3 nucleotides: TGTGCCAGCAGCTTCCCCCAGAGGTCCTACGAGCAGTACTTC.

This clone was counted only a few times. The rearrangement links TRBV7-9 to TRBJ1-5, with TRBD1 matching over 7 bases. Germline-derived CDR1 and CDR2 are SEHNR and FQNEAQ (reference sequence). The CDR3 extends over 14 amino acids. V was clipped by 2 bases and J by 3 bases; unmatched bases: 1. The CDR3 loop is CASSLTGDNQPQHF. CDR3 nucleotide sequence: TGTGCCAGCAGCTTAACAGGGGACAATCAGCCCCAGCATTTT. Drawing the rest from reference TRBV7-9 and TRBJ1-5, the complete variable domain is DTGVSQNPRHKITKRGQNVTFRCDPISEHNRLYWYRQTLGQGPEFLTYFQNEAQLEKSRLLSDRFSAERPKGSFSTLEIQRTEQGDSAMYLCASSLTGDNQPQHFGDGTRLSIL.

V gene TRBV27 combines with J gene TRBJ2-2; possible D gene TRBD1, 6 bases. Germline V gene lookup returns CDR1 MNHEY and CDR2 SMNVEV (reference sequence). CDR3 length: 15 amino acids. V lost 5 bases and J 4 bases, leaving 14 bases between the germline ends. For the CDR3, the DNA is TGTGCCAGCAGTCATCGACAGGTCCGCACCGGGGAGCTGTTTTTT. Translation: CASSHRQVRTGELFF.

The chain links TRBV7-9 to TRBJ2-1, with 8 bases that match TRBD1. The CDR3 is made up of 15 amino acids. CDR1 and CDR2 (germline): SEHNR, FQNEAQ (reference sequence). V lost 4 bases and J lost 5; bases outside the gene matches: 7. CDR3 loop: CASSSVDRVDNEQFF. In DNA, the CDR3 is TGTGCCAGCAGCTCCGTGGACAGGGTCGACAATGAGCAGTTCTTC.

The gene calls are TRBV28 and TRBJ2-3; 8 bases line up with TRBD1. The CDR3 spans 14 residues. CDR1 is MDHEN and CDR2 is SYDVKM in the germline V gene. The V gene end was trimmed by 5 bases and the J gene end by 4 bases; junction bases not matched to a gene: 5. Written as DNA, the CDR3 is TGTGCCAGCAGTCACAGGACAGGGCCAGATACGCAGTATTTT. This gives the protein CASSHRTGPDTQYF.

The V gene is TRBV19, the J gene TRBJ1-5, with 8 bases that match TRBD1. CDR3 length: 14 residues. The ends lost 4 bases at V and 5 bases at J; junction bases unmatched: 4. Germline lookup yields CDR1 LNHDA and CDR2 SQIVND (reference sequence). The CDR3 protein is CASSTTGGYQPQHF. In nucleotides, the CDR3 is TGTGCCAGTAGTACCACAGGGGGTTATCAGCCCCAGCATTTT.

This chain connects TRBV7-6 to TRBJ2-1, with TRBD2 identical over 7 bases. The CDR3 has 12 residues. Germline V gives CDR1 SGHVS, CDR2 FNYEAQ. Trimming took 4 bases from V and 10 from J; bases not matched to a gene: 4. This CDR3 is CASSWGGNEQFF. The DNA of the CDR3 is TGTGCCAGCAGCTGGGGGGGGAACGAGCAGTTCTTC.

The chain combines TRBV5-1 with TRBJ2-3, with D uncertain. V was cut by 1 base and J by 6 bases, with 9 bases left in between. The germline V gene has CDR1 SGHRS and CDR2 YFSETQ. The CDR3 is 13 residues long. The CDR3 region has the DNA TGCGCCAGCAGCTTGAGCAGGTCTGATACGCAGTATTTT. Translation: CASSLSRSDTQYF. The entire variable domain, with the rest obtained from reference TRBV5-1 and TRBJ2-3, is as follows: KAGVTQTPRYLIKTRGQQVTLSCSPISGHRSVSWYQQTPGQGLQFLFEYFSETQRNKGNFPGRFSGRQFSNSRSEMNVSTLELGDSALYLCASSLSRSDTQYFGPGTRLTVL.

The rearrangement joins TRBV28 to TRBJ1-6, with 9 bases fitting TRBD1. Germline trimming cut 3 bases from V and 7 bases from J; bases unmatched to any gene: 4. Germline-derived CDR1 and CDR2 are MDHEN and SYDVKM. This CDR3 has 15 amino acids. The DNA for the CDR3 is TGTGCCAGCAGTTTCCTGGGACAGGGAAATTCACCCCTCCACTTT. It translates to CASSFLGQGNSPLHF.

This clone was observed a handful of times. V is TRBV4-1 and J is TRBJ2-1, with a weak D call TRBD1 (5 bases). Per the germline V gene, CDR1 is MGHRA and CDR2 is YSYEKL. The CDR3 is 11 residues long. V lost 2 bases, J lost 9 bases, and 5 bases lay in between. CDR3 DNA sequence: TGCGCCAGCAGCCAAAGGGGTGAGCAGTTCTTC. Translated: CASSQRGEQFF.

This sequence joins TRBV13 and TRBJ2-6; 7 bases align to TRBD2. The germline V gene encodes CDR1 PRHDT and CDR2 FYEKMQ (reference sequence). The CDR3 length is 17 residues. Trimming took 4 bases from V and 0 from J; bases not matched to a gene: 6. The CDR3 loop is CASSSLGGSSGANVLTF. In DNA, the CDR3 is TGTGCCAGCAGCTCCCTGGGGGGGAGCTCTGGGGCCAACGTCCTGACTTTC.

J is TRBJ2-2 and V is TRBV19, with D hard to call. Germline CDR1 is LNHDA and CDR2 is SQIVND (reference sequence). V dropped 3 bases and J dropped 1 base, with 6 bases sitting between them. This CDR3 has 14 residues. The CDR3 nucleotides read TGTGCCAGTAGTATCCCAGGGAACACCGGGGAGCTGTTTTTT. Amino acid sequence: CASSIPGNTGELFF.